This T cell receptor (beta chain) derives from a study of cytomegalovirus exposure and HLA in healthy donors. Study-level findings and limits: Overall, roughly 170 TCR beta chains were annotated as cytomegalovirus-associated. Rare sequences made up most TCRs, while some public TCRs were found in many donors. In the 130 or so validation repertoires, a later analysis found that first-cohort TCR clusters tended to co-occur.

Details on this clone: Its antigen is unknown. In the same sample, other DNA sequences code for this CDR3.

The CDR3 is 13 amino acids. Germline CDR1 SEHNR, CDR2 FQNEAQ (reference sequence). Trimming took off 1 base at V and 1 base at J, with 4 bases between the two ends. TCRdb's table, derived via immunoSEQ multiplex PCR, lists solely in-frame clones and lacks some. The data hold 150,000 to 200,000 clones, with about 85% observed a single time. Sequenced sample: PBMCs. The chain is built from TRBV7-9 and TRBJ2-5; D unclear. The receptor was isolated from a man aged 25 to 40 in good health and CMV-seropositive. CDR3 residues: CASSLGGQETQYF. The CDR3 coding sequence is TGTGCCAGCAGCTTAGGAGGCCAAGAGACCCAGTACTTC. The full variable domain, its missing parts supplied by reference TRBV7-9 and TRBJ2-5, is DTGVSQNPRHKITKRGQNVTFRCDPISEHNRLYWYRQTLGQGPEFLTYFQNEAQLEKSRLLSDRFSAERPKGSFSTLEIQRTEQGDSAMYLCASSLGGQETQYFGPGTRLLVL.